The source of this T cell receptor beta chain is a study of shared clonotypes between healthy human individuals. General study results and limits: Enrolling few donors narrowed the genetic and exposure-history diversity that was represented. When compared with the clonotypes that were shared by all four sorted-subset donors, the non-shared clonotypes turned out to have lower generation probabilities.

Profiled with immunoSEQ multiplex PCR; TCRdb holds only in-frame clones, not every one. The sample records approximately 980,000 clones, over 75% being singletons. Notes on this clone: The antigen is not known.

A CD45RA+ naive subset and a CD45RA-negative memory subset were split from CD4+ cells. Germline V gives CDR1 SQVTM, CDR2 ANQGSEA. The CDR3 is made up of 14 amino acids. Trimming removed 6 bases from V and 4 bases from J, with 18 bases in between. Sequenced sample: memory CD4+ T cells sorted from blood. As for subset: CD45RA-negative fraction. This receptor was obtained from a man younger than 35 in good health. This sequence joins TRBV29-1 and TRBJ2-5, with D perhaps given as TRBD1 or TRBD2 (5 bases each). The CDR3 region is CSVAPGARGETQYF. CDR3 in DNA: TGCAGCGTGGCACCAGGAGCGAGGGGAGAGACCCAGTACTTC.